This T cell receptor beta chain came from a study of cytomegalovirus exposure and HLA in healthy donors. Study outcomes and limitations: Altogether, about 160 TCR beta chains were recorded as cytomegalovirus-associated. In the roughly 120 validation repertoires, a later analysis found that first-cohort TCR clusters tended to co-occur. Across donors, most TCRs were seen rarely, yet some public ones were widespread.

The CDR3 contains 13 residues. Germline V gene sequence: CDR1 MNHNS, CDR2 SASEGT. Trimming shortened V by 10 bases and J by 5 bases, and 17 bases separated the two germline ends. On this clone itself: Antigen specificity is unknown.

The donors were part of the validation cohort, which consisted of roughly 110 subjects and was separate from the first cohort of about 650 subjects. The table came from immunoSEQ multiplex PCR; TCRdb's copy has only in-frame clones and leaves some out. The table includes tens of thousands of clones, about 94% detected once. This receptor was identified in a woman aged 25 to 39 in good health and CMV-seropositive. The rearrangement uses TRBV6-1 and TRBJ1-1; D not certain. Sample: PBMCs. CDR3 coding DNA: TGTGCCACACCAGAACACTTGAGGACTGAAGCTTTCTTT. It translates to CATPEHLRTEAFF.